This T cell receptor (beta chain) was profiled in a study of Graves' ophthalmopathy and Graves' hyperthyroidism. The study amplified TCR beta CDR3 regions using RNA transcripts. First-round RT-PCR employed HTBI primers, with a second-round multiplex PCR after it. MiXCR was run by TCRdb on the multiplex PCR reads, yielding one entry per CDR3 protein. The sample contains around 590,000 distinct CDR3 sequences, just under 40% of which appear only once. After removal of 5 bases from V and 0 bases from J, the junction contained 7 bases not matched to a gene. Germline V gene data show CDR1 as SQVTM and CDR2 as ANQGSEA. The CDR3 is 15 residues long.

The gene calls are TRBV29-1 and TRBJ2-3; TRBD1 agrees at 8 bases. Material: peripheral blood or thyroid tissue (not recorded which). The sequence was obtained from an adult man with Graves' hyperthyroidism. CDR3: CSVRSQGGSTDTQYF. The CDR3 DNA follows: TGCAGCGTTCGATCACAGGGGGGTAGCACAGATACGCAGTATTTT.